The TCR beta chain described here comes from a study of breast tumors, draining lymph nodes, adjacent tissues. Axillary draining lymph nodes of breast cancer patients supplied the node samples. Study-level findings and limits: The lymph node origin of tumor T cells was framed as consistent with a hypothesis, not demonstrated. Compared with lymph nodes, tumors were less diverse; compared with nontumor tissue, more. Luminal-like breast cancer showed significantly greater tumor-nontumor repertoire similarity than basal-like breast cancer did.

As concerns this clonotype: Antigen unknown.

The germline gives CDR1 DFQATT, CDR2 SNEGSKA (reference sequence). Deletions cut 3 bases from V and 4 bases from J, with 7 bases between. The CDR3 contains 13 residues. TCRdb re-called the multiplex PCR reads with MiXCR, one entry per CDR3 protein. In the table there are under 250,000 distinct CDR3 sequences, 32% of which are singletons. Sequenced material: axillary lymph node tissue. This TCR was sampled from a female donor with breast cancer. Some clones in this sample may be carry-over from other donors' samples. The V gene is TRBV20-1, the J gene TRBJ2-6; no clear D. The CDR3 nucleotides read TGCAGTGCTAGTGCGTGGGGGGCCAACGTCCTGACTTTC. Its translation: CSASAWGANVLTF.